This is a list of T cell receptor beta chains from one sample in a study of cytomegalovirus exposure and HLA in healthy donors. Assay used: immunoSEQ multiplex PCR; TCRdb lists only in-frame clones, some missing. The specimen's table records fewer than 150,000 clones. Sequenced: PBMCs. All receptors come from a woman in her sixties or seventies in good health and CMV-seronegative. Each CDR3 is given with its conserved first and last residue. The D gene is left open where the match is weak.

d_call: .; v_call: TRBV5-4; j_call: TRBJ2-2; cdr3_aa: CASSLTGAGELFF; cdr3_nt: TGTGCCAGCAGCCTGACGGGGGCCGGGGAGCTGTTTTTT
d_call: .; v_call: TRBV7-6; j_call: TRBJ2-3; cdr3_aa: CASSGAGDTQYF; cdr3_nt: TGTGCCAGCAGCGGCGCGGGGGATACGCAGTATTTT
d_call: TRBD1; v_call: TRBV2; j_call: TRBJ1-2; cdr3_aa: CASSMTGANYGYTF; cdr3_nt: TGTGCCAGCAGTATGACAGGGGCTAACTATGGCTACACCTTC
d_call: TRBD1; v_call: TRBV9; j_call: TRBJ2-2; cdr3_aa: CASSAYTGETGELFF; cdr3_nt: TGTGCCAGCAGCGCCTATACAGGGGAAACCGGGGAGCTGTTTTTT
d_call: .; v_call: TRBV30; j_call: TRBJ1-5; cdr3_aa: CAWSVTRYSNQPQHF; cdr3_nt: TGTGCCTGGAGTGTAACACGTTATAGCAATCAGCCCCAGCATTTT
d_call: TRBD1; v_call: TRBV6-5; j_call: TRBJ1-3; cdr3_aa: CATRQGSGNTIYF; cdr3_nt: TGTGCCACCCGACAGGGGTCTGGAAACACCATATATTTT
d_call: .; v_call: TRBV5-1; j_call: TRBJ2-2; cdr3_aa: CASSLLEAGELFF; cdr3_nt: TGCGCCAGCAGCTTGCTTGAGGCCGGGGAGCTGTTTTTT
d_call: TRBD1; v_call: TRBV5-4; j_call: TRBJ2-3; cdr3_aa: CASTLPGQGITDTQYF; cdr3_nt: TGTGCCAGCACCTTGCCGGGACAGGGGATCACAGATACGCAGTATTTT
d_call: TRBD1; v_call: TRBV27; j_call: TRBJ1-2; cdr3_aa: CASMSETGWGSNYGYTF; cdr3_nt: TGTGCCAGCATGTCCGAGACAGGGTGGGGGTCTAACTATGGCTACACCTTC
d_call: TRBD1; v_call: TRBV19; j_call: TRBJ1-5; cdr3_aa: CASSARQGVSNQPQHF; cdr3_nt: TGTGCCAGTAGTGCTAGACAGGGGGTGAGCAATCAGCCCCAGCATTTT
d_call: .; v_call: TRBV27; j_call: TRBJ2-3; cdr3_aa: CASSFLGGADTQYF; cdr3_nt: TGTGCCAGCAGTTTCTTAGGGGGAGCAGATACGCAGTATTTT
d_call: .; v_call: TRBV19; j_call: TRBJ1-1; cdr3_aa: CASRTGYTEAFF; cdr3_nt: TGTGCCAGCCGAACGGGGTACACTGAAGCTTTCTTT
d_call: .; v_call: TRBV28; j_call: TRBJ2-5; cdr3_aa: CASSLPSRETQYF; cdr3_nt: TGTGCCAGCAGTTTACCTTCTCGTGAGACCCAGTACTTC